This T cell receptor (beta chain) originates from a study of T cell changes during pregnancy in multiple sclerosis. J was trimmed by 5 bases and V by 0 bases; bases with no gene match: 10. Germline CDR1 is PRHDT and CDR2 is FYEKMQ (reference sequence). The CDR3 is made up of 16 amino acids. Generated by immunoSEQ multiplex PCR, the TCRdb table keeps only in-frame clones and is missing some. The table has 70,000 to 100,000 clones, 90% to 95% seen once. The clonotype was recovered from a female donor with multiple sclerosis, enrolled in a pregnancy study. This chain uses TRBV13 with TRBJ2-7; TRBD2 agrees at 7 bases. The source was peripheral blood, collected in the third trimester of pregnancy. DNA of the CDR3: TGTGCCAGCAGCTTAGGCTGGGGGGAGGGCCTCCACGAGCAGTACTTC. It encodes CASSLGWGEGLHEQYF.